This TCR beta chain was recorded in a study of cytomegalovirus exposure and HLA in healthy donors. Regarding the study as a whole: Sequence variants that were highly shared formed a cluster that was likely a sequencing artifact.

Germline lookup yields CDR1 LNHDA and CDR2 SQIVND (reference sequence). CDR3 size: 15 residues. The V and J ends lost 6 bases and 1 base respectively, with 14 bases between them. PCR primers comprised 60 Vbeta and 13 Jbeta primers. Data came from immunoSEQ multiplex PCR; TCRdb stores just in-frame clones and leaves some out. The sample consists of roughly 180,000 clones, about 80% of them appearing once. This clone has a handful of counts. Its antigen is currently unknown. The clonotype comes from a man between 40 and 49 years old in good health and CMV-seronegative. Material: PBMCs. The rearrangement joins TRBV19 to TRBJ2-3; D might be TRBD1 (6 bases). CDR3 loop: CASSQTGTGTDTQYF. In nucleotides, the CDR3 is TGTGCCAGTAGCCAAACAGGGACCGGCACAGATACGCAGTATTTT. Together with reference TRBV19 and TRBJ2-3, the CDR3 gives the full variable domain: DGGITQSPKYLFRKEGQNVTLSCEQNLNHDAMYWYRQDPGQGLRLIYYSQIVNDFQKGDIAEGYSVSREKKESFPLTVTSAQKNPTAFYLCASSQTGTGTDTQYFGPGTRLTVL.